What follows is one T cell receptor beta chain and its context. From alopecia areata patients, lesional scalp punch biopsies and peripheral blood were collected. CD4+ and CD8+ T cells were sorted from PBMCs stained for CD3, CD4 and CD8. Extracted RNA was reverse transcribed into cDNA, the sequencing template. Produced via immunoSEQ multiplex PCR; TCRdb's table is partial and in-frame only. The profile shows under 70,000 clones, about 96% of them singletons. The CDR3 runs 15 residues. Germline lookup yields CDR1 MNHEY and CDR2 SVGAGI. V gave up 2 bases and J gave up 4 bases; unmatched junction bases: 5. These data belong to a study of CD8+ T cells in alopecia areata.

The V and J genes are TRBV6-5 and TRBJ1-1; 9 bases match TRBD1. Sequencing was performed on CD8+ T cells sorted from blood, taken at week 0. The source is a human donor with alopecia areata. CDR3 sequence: CASSYTTGGLTEAFF. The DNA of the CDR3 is TGTGCCAGCAGTTACACAACAGGGGGCCTCACTGAAGCTTTCTTT.